The sequence of this T cell receptor (beta chain) was determined in a study of human T cells and chemical hapten exposure. Study-wide background: Slight volume differences across pooled libraries mainly accounted for varying per-sample TCR yields. General study points: Among expanded TCRs, significantly more large CDR3 similarity clusters formed than among controls.

Germline V CDR1 and CDR2: MNHEY, SVGAGI. This CDR3 is 14 amino acids long. Germline trimming cut 2 bases from V and 3 bases from J; bases unmatched to any gene: 3. Time point given: patch test 1, 2 weeks after DPC sensitization. Specified treatment: therapeutic diphenylcyclopropenone sensitization with weekly scalp DPC. The table lists this clonotype with a few counts. Its matching antigen is unknown. The library tagged each cDNA molecule with unique molecular identifiers. Each CDR3 protein is one row after TCRdb ran MiXCR on the RACE reads. The sample includes approximately 400,000 distinct CDR3 sequences, 4.8% of them seen just once.

The sequence came from a woman aged 45-65 years with alopecia areata. Some clones in this sample may be carry-over from other donors' samples. This rearrangement joins TRBV6-5 to TRBJ2-5, with 7 bases fitting TRBD1. The sequencing here drew on whole blood, taken in connection with sensitization to the hapten diphenylcyclopropenone (DPC). The CDR3 loop is CASSYADREETQYF. In DNA, the CDR3 is TGTGCCAGCAGTTACGCCGACAGGGAAGAGACCCAGTACTTC.